This T cell receptor (beta chain) was retrieved from a study of cytomegalovirus exposure and HLA in healthy donors. Study results and limitations: Researchers reported from a later analysis that most CMV-associated TCR beta chains appeared HLA-restricted. Association with HLA alleles at 0.05 false discovery rate was found for about 17,000 TCR beta sequences in a later analysis.

The PCR was carried out with 60 Vbeta primers and 13 Jbeta primers. Method: immunoSEQ multiplex PCR; TCRdb's copy keeps in-frame clones and lacks some. Counted here are about 130,000 clones, around 9% occurring once; the ten biggest clones make up less than 7%. In the case of this clone: Antigen specificity is unknown.

This TCR was recovered from a man in his forties or fifties in good health and CMV-seronegative. The sequencing sample was made of PBMCs.

DNA for the CDR3: TGTGCCAGCAGCTCCCCGGGACAGTTGAACGAAAAACTGTTTTTT. It specifies CASSSPGQLNEKLFF. This chain uses TRBV9 with TRBJ1-4; 7 bases agree with TRBD1. CDR3 length equals 15 residues. J lost 8 bases, V lost 4 bases, and 11 bases had no gene match. CDR1 SGDLS and CDR2 YYNGEE come from the germline V gene. Full variable domain (remainder filled in from reference TRBV9 and TRBJ1-4): DSGVTQTPKHLITATGQRVTLRCSPRSGDLSVYWYQQSLDQGLQFLIQYYNGEERAKGNILERFSAQQFPDLHSELNLSSLELGDSALYFCASSSPGQLNEKLFFGSGTQLSVL.